These T cell receptor beta chains were read from a single sample in a study of regulatory T cells in long-lasting Graves disease. TCRdb analysed the multiplex PCR reads with MiXCR anew, one entry per CDR3 protein. Here the sample spans about 400,000 distinct CDR3 sequences, 15% to 17% being singletons. Here the sequenced sample was peripheral blood mononuclear cells (PBMCs), taken at new diagnosis, from a patient treated with antithyroid drugs. The receptors come from a female donor with Graves disease. Each CDR3 is given with its conserved first and last residue. The D gene is left open where the match is weak. For some rows the clone size is stated as once, few or many, or as a class when expanded; others skip it.

d_gene: NA; v_gene: TRBV5-4; abundance: many; j_gene: TRBJ1-1; CDR3nt: TGTGCCAGCAGCTGGGTGGGTCAACGTGAAGCTTTCTTT; CDR3aa: CASSWVGQREAFF
d_gene: NA; v_gene: TRBV4-3; abundance: many; j_gene: TRBJ1-1; CDR3nt: TGCGCCAGCAGCCAAGGGGCGACGTTCACTGAAGCTTTCTTT; CDR3aa: CASSQGATFTEAFF
d_gene: NA; v_gene: TRBV7-2; abundance: many; j_gene: TRBJ2-1; CDR3nt: TGTGCCAGCAGCCTCGACCAAGGGCAGTTCTTC; CDR3aa: CASSLDQGQFF
d_gene: NA; v_gene: TRBV4-1; abundance: NA; j_gene: TRBJ1-4; CDR3nt: TGCGCCAGCAGCCCCCTTCCGGACGGAGAAAAACTGTTTTTT; CDR3aa: CASSPLPDGEKLFF
d_gene: NA; v_gene: TRBV5-6; abundance: many; j_gene: TRBJ1-6; CDR3nt: TGTGCCAGCACCACCAGCGACAGCAATTCACCCCTCCACTTT; CDR3aa: CASTTSDSNSPLHF
d_gene: NA; v_gene: TRBV6-1; abundance: many; j_gene: TRBJ2-1; CDR3nt: TGTGCCAGCAGTGCAGACATTACAAGTTACAATGAGCAGTTCTTC; CDR3aa: CASSADITSYNEQFF
d_gene: TRBD1; v_gene: TRBV29-1; abundance: many; j_gene: TRBJ2-5; CDR3nt: TGCAGCGTTGTCCAGGGGGCGGAGACCCAGTACTTC; CDR3aa: CSVVQGAETQYF
d_gene: TRBD2; v_gene: TRBV5-1; abundance: many; j_gene: TRBJ2-1; CDR3nt: TGCGCCAGCAGCTTGGGTCGCGGGGGGACTTACAATGAGCAGTTCTTC; CDR3aa: CASSLGRGGTYNEQFF
d_gene: NA; v_gene: TRBV5-1; abundance: many; j_gene: TRBJ1-1; CDR3nt: TGCGCCAGCAGCAGATCCGACAGGTCCATGAACACTGAAGCTTTCTTT; CDR3aa: CASSRSDRSMNTEAFF
d_gene: NA; v_gene: TRBV3-1; abundance: many; j_gene: TRBJ2-2; CDR3nt: TGTGCCAGCAGCCATCTCGACAGTCTAACCGGGGAGCTGTTTTTT; CDR3aa: CASSHLDSLTGELFF
d_gene: NA; v_gene: TRBV10-3; abundance: many; j_gene: TRBJ1-2; CDR3nt: TGTGCCATCAGAACAGGGAAACGGTTCTGGTGGAATGGCTACACCTTC; CDR3aa: CAIRTGKRFWWNGYTF
d_gene: NA; v_gene: TRBV5-5; abundance: NA; j_gene: TRBJ2-3; CDR3nt: TGTGCCAGCAGCTTGGCCTACGGGACAAGCTACACAGATACGCAGTATTTT; CDR3aa: CASSLAYGTSYTDTQYF
d_gene: NA; v_gene: TRBV4-1; abundance: few; j_gene: TRBJ1-5; CDR3nt: TGCGCCAGCAGCCAAGTCGGGGTAGCTTATAGCAATCAGCCCCAGCATTTT; CDR3aa: CASSQVGVAYSNQPQHF
d_gene: TRBD1; v_gene: TRBV2; abundance: NA; j_gene: TRBJ1-2; CDR3nt: TGTGCCAGCAGTGAGGTGGACAGGCCCTATGGCTACACCTTC; CDR3aa: CASSEVDRPYGYTF
d_gene: TRBD1; v_gene: TRBV6-2/TRBV6-3; abundance: many; j_gene: TRBJ1-1; CDR3nt: TGTGCCAGCAGTTACGGGGGACAGGTGAACACTGAAGCTTTCTTT; CDR3aa: CASSYGGQVNTEAFF
d_gene: NA; v_gene: TRBV27; abundance: few; j_gene: TRBJ1-5; CDR3nt: TGTGCCAGCAGTTCTACTGCGGAGGCGGGGAATCAGCCCCAGCATTTT; CDR3aa: CASSSTAEAGNQPQHF
d_gene: NA; v_gene: TRBV10-2; abundance: many; j_gene: TRBJ1-2; CDR3nt: TGCGCCAGCAGTGATGTCCAGGAGAGGGGCTATGGCTACACCTTC; CDR3aa: CASSDVQERGYGYTF
d_gene: TRBD1; v_gene: TRBV18; abundance: many; j_gene: TRBJ2-1; CDR3nt: TGTGCCAGCTCACCACGGCAGGGGGCTCGGGAGCAGTTCTTC; CDR3aa: CASSPRQGAREQFF
d_gene: NA; v_gene: TRBV2; abundance: many; j_gene: TRBJ1-1; CDR3nt: TGTGCCAGCAGTGAATGGAGCATGAACACTGAAGCTTTCTTT; CDR3aa: CASSEWSMNTEAFF
d_gene: NA; v_gene: TRBV5-1; abundance: many; j_gene: TRBJ1-1; CDR3nt: TGTGCCAGCAGTCAGCAGGGCCCGAACACTGAAGCTTTCTTT; CDR3aa: CASSQQGPNTEAFF
d_gene: NA; v_gene: TRBV4-2; abundance: many; j_gene: TRBJ1-1; CDR3nt: TGTGCCAGCACTGGGACGGTGAACACTGAAGCTTTCTTT; CDR3aa: CASTGTVNTEAFF
d_gene: NA; v_gene: TRBV12-3/TRBV12-4; abundance: few; j_gene: TRBJ2-1; CDR3nt: TGTGCCAGTCTGTCCAGGCGAACCTACAATGAGCAGTTCTTC; CDR3aa: CASLSRRTYNEQFF
d_gene: TRBD2; v_gene: TRBV6-9; abundance: many; j_gene: TRBJ2-5; CDR3nt: TGTGCCAGCAGTTACGGCCTAGCGGGGGGTCGGGAGACCCAGTACTTC; CDR3aa: CASSYGLAGGRETQYF
d_gene: TRBD2; v_gene: TRBV5-4; abundance: many; j_gene: TRBJ2-1; CDR3nt: TGTGCCAGCAGCTTTAGGGGCGGGGGGACGTACAATGAGCAGTTCTTC; CDR3aa: CASSFRGGGTYNEQFF
d_gene: TRBD1; v_gene: TRBV7-3; abundance: many; j_gene: TRBJ1-1; CDR3nt: TGTGCCAGCAGCTTAGGAGGGACAGGGTTTACTGAAGCTTTCTTT; CDR3aa: CASSLGGTGFTEAFF
d_gene: NA; v_gene: TRBV6-1; abundance: many; j_gene: TRBJ2-5; CDR3nt: TGTGCCAGCAGTGAACTATCGGGGTACCAAGAGACCCAGTACTTC; CDR3aa: CASSELSGYQETQYF
d_gene: NA; v_gene: TRBV12-3/TRBV12-4; abundance: many; j_gene: TRBJ1-1; CDR3nt: TGTGCCAGCAGTCTCTTGACAGGTTCGCGGACTGAAGCTTTCTTT; CDR3aa: CASSLLTGSRTEAFF
d_gene: NA; v_gene: TRBV9; abundance: many; j_gene: TRBJ2-7; CDR3nt: TGTGCCAGCAGCTCCTCTCCGGGGGCCCACGAGCAGTACTTC; CDR3aa: CASSSSPGAHEQYF